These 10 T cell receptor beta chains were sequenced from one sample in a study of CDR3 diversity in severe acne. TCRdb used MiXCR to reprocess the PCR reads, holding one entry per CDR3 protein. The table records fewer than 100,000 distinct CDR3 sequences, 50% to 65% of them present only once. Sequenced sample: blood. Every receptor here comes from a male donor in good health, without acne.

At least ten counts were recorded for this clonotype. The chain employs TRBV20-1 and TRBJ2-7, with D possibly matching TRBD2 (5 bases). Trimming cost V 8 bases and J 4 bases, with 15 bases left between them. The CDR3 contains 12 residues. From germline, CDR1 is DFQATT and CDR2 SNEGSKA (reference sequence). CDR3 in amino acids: CSPQTGVYEQYF. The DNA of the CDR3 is TGCAGTCCTCAGACCGGGGTATACGAGCAGTACTTC.

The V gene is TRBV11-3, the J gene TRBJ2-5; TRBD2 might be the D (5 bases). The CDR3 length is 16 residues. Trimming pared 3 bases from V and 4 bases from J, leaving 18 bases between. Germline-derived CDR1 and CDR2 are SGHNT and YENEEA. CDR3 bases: TGTGCCAGCAGCTTTTCGACGGGGATAAGAGGAGAGACCCAGTACTTC. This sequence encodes CASSFSTGIRGETQYF.

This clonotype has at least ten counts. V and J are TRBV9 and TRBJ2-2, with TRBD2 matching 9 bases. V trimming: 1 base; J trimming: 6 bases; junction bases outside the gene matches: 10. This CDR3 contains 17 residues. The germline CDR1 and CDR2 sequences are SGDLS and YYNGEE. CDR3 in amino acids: CASSVFAGGPFSGELFF. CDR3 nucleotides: TGTGCCAGCAGCGTATTTGCGGGAGGGCCTTTTTCCGGGGAGCTGTTTTTT.

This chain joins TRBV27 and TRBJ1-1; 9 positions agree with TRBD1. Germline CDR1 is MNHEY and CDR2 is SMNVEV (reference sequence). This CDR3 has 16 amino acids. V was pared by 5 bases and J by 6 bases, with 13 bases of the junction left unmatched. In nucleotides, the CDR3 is TGTGCCAGCAGTCTCCGGCCGGGACAGGGAGGACCTGAAGCTTTCTTT. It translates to CASSLRPGQGGPEAFF.

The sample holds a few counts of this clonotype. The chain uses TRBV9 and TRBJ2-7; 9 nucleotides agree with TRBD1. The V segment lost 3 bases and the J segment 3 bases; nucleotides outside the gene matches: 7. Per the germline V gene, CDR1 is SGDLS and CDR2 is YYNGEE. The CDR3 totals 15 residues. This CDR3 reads CASSEGPTGGYEQYF. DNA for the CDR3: TGTGCCAGCAGCGAGGGACCGACAGGGGGCTACGAGCAGTACTTC.

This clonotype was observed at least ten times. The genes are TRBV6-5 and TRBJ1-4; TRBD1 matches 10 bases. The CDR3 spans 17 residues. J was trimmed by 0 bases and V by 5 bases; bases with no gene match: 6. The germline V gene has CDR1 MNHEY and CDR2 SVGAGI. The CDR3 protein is CASSRTGGGPTNEKLFF. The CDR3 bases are TGTGCCAGCAGTAGGACAGGGGGAGGCCCAACTAATGAAAAACTGTTTTTT.

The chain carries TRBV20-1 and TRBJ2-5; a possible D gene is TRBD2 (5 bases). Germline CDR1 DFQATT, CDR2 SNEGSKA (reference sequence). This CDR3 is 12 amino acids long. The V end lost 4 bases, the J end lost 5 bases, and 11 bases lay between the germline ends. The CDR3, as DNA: TGCAGTGCTAAGACCGGCGGGGAGACCCAGTACTTC. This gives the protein CSAKTGGETQYF.

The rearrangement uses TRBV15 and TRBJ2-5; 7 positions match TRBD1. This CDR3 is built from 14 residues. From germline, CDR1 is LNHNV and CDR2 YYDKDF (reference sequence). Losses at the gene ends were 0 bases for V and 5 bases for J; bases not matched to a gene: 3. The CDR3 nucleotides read TGTGCCACCAGCAGAGAAGGGGGCTGGGAGACCCAGTACTTC. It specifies CATSREGGWETQYF.

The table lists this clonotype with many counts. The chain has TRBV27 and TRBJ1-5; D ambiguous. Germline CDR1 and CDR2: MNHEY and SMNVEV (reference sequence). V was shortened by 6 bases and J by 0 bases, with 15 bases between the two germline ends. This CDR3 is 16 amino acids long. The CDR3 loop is CASRGRSAYSNQPQHF. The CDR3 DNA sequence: TGTGCCAGCAGAGGGAGAAGCGCCTATAGCAATCAGCCCCAGCATTTT.

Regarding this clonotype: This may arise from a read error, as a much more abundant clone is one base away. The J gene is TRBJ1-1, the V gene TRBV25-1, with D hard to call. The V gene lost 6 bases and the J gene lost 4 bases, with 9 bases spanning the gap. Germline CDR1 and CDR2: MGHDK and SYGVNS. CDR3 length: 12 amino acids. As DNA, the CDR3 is TGTGCCAGCAGACCGGGAAGCACTGAAGCTTTCTTT. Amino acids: CASRPGSTEAFF.